A selection of T cell receptor beta chains follows, all from one sample in a study of cytomegalovirus exposure and HLA in healthy donors. TCRdb's copy holds only in-frame clones and misses some; the assay was immunoSEQ multiplex PCR. The sample yields around 200,000 clones, around 89% seen once. Sequencing was done on a sample of PBMCs. These receptors all come from a woman aged 18-29 years in good health and CMV-seronegative. Both conserved end residues are part of each CDR3. Each record gives: J gene, V gene, CDR3 length, CDR3 protein.

TRBJ2-7 | TRBV7-9 | 15 | CASSPTSGSSYEQYF
TRBJ1-1 | TRBV10-1 | 19 | CASGQEVETPAKLNTEAFF
TRBJ2-3 | TRBV11-3 | 16 | CASSYGLAGTTDTQYF
TRBJ1-1 | TRBV7-2 | 16 | CASSPSGTTLNTEAFF
TRBJ2-1 | TRBV9 | 14 | CASSPRQVYNEQFF
TRBJ1-3 | TRBV4-1 | 15 | CASSQERVPGNTIYF
TRBJ2-2 | TRBV4-1 | 14 | CASSLGGMAGELFF
TRBJ1-2 | TRBV9 | 15 | CASSGTAGDKYGYTF
TRBJ1-1 | TRBV15 | 13 | CATSSFSITEAFF
TRBJ1-1 | TRBV5-6 | 15 | CASSLTSGWDDEAFF
TRBJ2-7 | TRBV6-6 | 13 | CASSYLTGGEQYF
TRBJ1-1 | TRBV5-1 | 13 | CASSSYINTEAFF
TRBJ1-1 | TRBV28 | 15 | CASSTQKEGGFEAFF
TRBJ1-4 | TRBV7-2 | 12 | CASSFLSEKLFF
TRBJ2-5 | TRBV7-8 | 17 | CASSSGLAGGGLETQYF
TRBJ2-7 | TRBV27 | 13 | CASSFNRFYEQYF
TRBJ2-1 | TRBV2 | 17 | CASSVELAGGTNNEQFF
TRBJ2-2 | TRBV21-1 | 14 | CAGTGKWNTGELFF
TRBJ1-5 | TRBV30 | 13 | CAWSVRGNQPQHF
TRBJ2-7 | TRBV4-3 | 15 | CASSQGLAGVYEQYF
TRBJ1-4 | TRBV9 | 13 | CASSADRGEKLFF
TRBJ2-5 | TRBV7-2 | 18 | CASSPKGGGGAFGETQYF
TRBJ1-1 | TRBV4-1 | 15 | CASSQGYRENTEAFF
TRBJ2-7 | TRBV11-2 | 14 | CASSLVGVGYEQYF
TRBJ2-6 | TRBV4-3 | 19 | CASSQVGTSGSYGANVLTF
TRBJ2-2 | TRBV7-9 | 14 | CASSLHSGDGELFF
TRBJ2-7 | TRBV5-1 | 12 | CASRLAAYEQYF
TRBJ2-5 | TRBV2 | 13 | CASSELGRETQYF
TRBJ1-1 | TRBV2 | 14 | CASSQGQMNTEAFF
TRBJ1-4 | TRBV27 | 16 | CASSTRQGRTNEKLFF
TRBJ2-1 | TRBV11-1 | 15 | CASSPPDSSYNEQFF
TRBJ2-2 | TRBV5-1 | 15 | CASSSTGGSTGELFF
TRBJ1-3 | TRBV7-6 | 16 | CASSPTPGLSVATIYF
TRBJ2-2 | TRBV12-5 | 16 | CASGLGQGRNTGELFF
TRBJ2-3 | TRBV9 | 19 | CASSVYSGGLAPRTDTQYF
TRBJ2-7 | TRBV6-5 | 14 | CASRTPGGAYEQYF
TRBJ2-5 | TRBV29-1 | 14 | CSVAPDRGQETQYF